The TCR beta chain described here comes from a study of T-cell reconstitution after alpha-beta-depleted transplantation in children. The study's findings and limits: There were some patients whose high TCRbeta diversity at day 60 came from surviving recipient T cells and thymic progenitors. At one year after transplant, newly produced T cells mostly accounted for T-cell counts and diversity. In patients about two months after transplant, alpha-beta T cells reportedly arose from several hundred expanded graft clones.

This CDR3 has 12 residues. V lost 5 bases and J 6 bases, leaving 8 bases between the germline ends. Unique molecular identifiers were used in preparing the TCRbeta library. In TCRdb, the PCR reads were re-called with MiXCR into one record per CDR3 protein. The sample holds approximately 400,000 distinct CDR3 sequences; around 15% are singletons and the top ten take less than 30%. On this clonotype itself: The antigen is undetermined.

The V gene is TRBV12-3 or TRBV12-4, the J gene TRBJ1-5; TRBD1 is a possible D gene (5 bases). The receptor's source is a boy under three years old who had a stem cell transplant for Wiskott-Aldrich syndrome, so the T cells may come from the graft donor. The sample in question was PBMCs, mostly from graft donor cells, obtained 360 days after TCRalphabeta/CD19-depleted stem cell transplant. The CDR3 sequence: CASSGAFQPQHF. CDR3 in DNA: TGTGCCAGCAGTGGGGCTTTTCAGCCCCAGCATTTT.